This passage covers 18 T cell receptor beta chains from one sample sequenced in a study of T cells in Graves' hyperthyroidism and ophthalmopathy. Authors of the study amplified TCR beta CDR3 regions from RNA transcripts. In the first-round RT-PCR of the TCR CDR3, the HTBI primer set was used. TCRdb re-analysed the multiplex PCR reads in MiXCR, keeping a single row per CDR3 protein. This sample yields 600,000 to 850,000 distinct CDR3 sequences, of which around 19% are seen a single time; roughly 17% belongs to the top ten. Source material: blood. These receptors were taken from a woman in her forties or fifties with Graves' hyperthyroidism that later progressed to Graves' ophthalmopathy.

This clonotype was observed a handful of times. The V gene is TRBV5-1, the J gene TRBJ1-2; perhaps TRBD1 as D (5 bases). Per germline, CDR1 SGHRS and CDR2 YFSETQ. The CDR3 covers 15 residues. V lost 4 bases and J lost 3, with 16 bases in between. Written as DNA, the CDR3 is TGCGCCAGCAGCCTCCGTCAGGGATCTCACTATGGCTACACCTTC. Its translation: CASSLRQGSHYGYTF.

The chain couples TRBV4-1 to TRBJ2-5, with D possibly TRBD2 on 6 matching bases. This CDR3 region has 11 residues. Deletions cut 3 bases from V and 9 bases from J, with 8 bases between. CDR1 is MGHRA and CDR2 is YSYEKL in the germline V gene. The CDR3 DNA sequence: TGCGCCAGCAGCCAGGCGGGGTCCCAGTACTTC. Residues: CASSQAGSQYF.

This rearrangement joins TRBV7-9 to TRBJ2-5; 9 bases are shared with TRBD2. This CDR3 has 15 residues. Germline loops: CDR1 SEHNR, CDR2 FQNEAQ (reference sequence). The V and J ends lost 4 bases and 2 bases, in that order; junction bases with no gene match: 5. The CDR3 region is CASSYTSGLQETQYF. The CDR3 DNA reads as TGTGCCAGCAGCTATACTAGCGGGTTGCAAGAGACCCAGTACTTC. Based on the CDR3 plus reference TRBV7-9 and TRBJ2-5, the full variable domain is DTGVSQNPRHKITKRGQNVTFRCDPISEHNRLYWYRQTLGQGPEFLTYFQNEAQLEKSRLLSDRFSAERPKGSFSTLEIQRTEQGDSAMYLCASSYTSGLQETQYFGPGTRLLVL.

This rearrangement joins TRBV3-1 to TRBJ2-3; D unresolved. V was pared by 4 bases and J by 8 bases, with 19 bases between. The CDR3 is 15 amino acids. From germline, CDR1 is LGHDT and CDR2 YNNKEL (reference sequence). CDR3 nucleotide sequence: TGTGCCAGCAGCCTTGGAGATGGAACGGGCCTTACGCAGTATTTT. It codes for CASSLGDGTGLTQYF.

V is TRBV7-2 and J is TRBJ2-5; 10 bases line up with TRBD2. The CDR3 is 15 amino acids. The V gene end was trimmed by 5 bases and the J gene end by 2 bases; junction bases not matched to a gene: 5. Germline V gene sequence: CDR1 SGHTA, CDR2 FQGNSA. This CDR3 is CASSHMTSGQETQYF. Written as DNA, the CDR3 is TGTGCCAGCAGCCATATGACTAGCGGGCAAGAGACCCAGTACTTC.

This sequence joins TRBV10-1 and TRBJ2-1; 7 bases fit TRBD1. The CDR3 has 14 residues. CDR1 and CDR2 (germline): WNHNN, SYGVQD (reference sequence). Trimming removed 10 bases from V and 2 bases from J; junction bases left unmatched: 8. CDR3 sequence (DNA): TGCGCCACCAAGGACAGGCGGGCCTACAATGAGCAGTTCTTC. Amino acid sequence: CATKDRRAYNEQFF.

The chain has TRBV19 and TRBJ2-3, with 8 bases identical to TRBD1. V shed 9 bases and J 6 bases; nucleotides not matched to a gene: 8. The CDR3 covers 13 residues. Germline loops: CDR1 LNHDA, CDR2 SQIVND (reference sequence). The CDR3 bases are TGTGCCAGCACCCTCGGGACAGGCGATACGCAGTATTTT. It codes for CASTLGTGDTQYF.

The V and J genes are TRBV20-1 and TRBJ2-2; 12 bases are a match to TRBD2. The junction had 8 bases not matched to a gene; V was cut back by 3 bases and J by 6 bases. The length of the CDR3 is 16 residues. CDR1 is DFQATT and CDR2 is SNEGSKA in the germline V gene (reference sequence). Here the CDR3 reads CSARASGGARPGELFF. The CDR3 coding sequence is TGCAGTGCTAGGGCTAGCGGGGGGGCCAGACCCGGGGAGCTGTTTTTT.

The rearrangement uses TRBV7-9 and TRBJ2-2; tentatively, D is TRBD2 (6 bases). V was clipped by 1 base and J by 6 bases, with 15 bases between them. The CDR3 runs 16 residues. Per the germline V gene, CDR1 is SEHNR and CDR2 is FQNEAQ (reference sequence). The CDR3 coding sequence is TGTGCCAGCAGCTTAGTGCGGCTAGCGAAGGCCGGGGAGCTGTTTTTT. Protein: CASSLVRLAKAGELFF.

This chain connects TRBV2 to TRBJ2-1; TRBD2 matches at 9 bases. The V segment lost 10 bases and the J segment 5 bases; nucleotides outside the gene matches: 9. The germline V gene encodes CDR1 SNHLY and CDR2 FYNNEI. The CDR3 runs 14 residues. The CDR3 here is CAITKGLADNEQFF. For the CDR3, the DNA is TGTGCCATCACCAAGGGACTAGCAGACAATGAGCAGTTCTTC.

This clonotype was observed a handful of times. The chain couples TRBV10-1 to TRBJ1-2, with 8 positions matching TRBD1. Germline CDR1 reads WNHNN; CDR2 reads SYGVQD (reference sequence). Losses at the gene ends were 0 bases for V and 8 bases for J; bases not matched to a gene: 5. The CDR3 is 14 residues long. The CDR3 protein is CASSESTDRVGYTF. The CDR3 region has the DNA TGCGCCAGCAGTGAGTCGACGGACAGGGTCGGCTACACCTTC.

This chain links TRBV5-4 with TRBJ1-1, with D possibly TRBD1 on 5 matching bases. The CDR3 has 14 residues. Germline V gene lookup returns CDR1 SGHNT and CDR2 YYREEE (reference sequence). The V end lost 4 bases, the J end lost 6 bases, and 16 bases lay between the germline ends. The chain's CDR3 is CASSNLGQGPEAFF. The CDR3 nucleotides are TGTGCCAGCAGCAACCTCGGGCAGGGCCCTGAAGCTTTCTTT.

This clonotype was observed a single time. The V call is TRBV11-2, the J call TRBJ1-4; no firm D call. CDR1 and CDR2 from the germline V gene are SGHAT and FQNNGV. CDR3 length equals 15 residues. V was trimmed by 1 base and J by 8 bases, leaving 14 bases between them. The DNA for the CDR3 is TGTGCCAGCAGCTTAGTGGCGGGCGCGGCCGAAAAACTGTTTTTT. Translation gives CASSLVAGAAEKLFF.

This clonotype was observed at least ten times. This CDR3 is CASSLELAGGPYYGYTF. CDR3 coding DNA: TGTGCCAGCAGCTTAGAGTTGGCGGGGGGACCTTACTATGGCTACACCTTC. The V gene is TRBV11-2, the J gene TRBJ1-2; D perhaps matches TRBD1 (5 bases). The CDR3 consists of 17 residues. Germline assignment: CDR1 SGHAT and CDR2 FQNNGV. Trimming took off 0 bases at V and 3 bases at J, with 17 bases between the two ends.

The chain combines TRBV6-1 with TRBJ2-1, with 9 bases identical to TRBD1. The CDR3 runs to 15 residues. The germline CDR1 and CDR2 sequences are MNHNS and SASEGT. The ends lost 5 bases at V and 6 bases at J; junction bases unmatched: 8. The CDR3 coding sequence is TGTGCCAGCAGTTCAACAGGGGGCTTGGGCAATGAGCAGTTCTTC. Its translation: CASSSTGGLGNEQFF.

CDR3 DNA: TGTGCCAGCGTTGGCACCGGGGAGCTGTTTTTT. It encodes CASVGTGELFF. V is TRBV3-1 and J is TRBJ2-2, with no clear D. The CDR3 is 11 residues long. The V gene lost 8 bases and the J gene lost 4 bases, with 5 bases spanning the gap. Looked up from germline, CDR1 is LGHDT and CDR2 is YNNKEL (reference sequence).

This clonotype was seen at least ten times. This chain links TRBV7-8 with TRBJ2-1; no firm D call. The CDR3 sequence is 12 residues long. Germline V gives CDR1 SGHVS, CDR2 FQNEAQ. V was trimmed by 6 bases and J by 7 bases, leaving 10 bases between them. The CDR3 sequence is CASSPIVNEQFF. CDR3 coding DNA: TGTGCCAGCAGTCCCATTGTAAATGAGCAGTTCTTC.

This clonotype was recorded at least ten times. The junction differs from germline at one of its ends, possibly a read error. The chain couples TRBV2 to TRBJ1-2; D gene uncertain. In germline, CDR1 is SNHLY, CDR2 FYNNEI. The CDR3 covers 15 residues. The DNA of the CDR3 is TGTGCCAGCAGTGTACAGTCCTGGACTTACTACGGCTACACCTTC. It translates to CASSVQSWTYYGYTF.